This is a list of T cell receptor beta chains from one sample in a study of blood T cell repertoires in COVID-19. This table comes from immunoSEQ multiplex PCR, and its TCRdb copy is limited to in-frame clones, with some not included. The data hold roughly 160,000 clones, with about 87% observed a single time. The sample consisted of peripheral blood. The origin of the receptors is a woman aged 80 or older with COVID-19, enrolled during active disease. The CDR3 runs from the conserved cysteine through the conserved F or W. A D gene is named only where the DNA matches it firmly. Some rows have no size entry. The others give once, few or many, or a class for an expanded clone.

cdr3_aa: CASSQHSSATNEKLFF
cdr3_nt: TGTGCCAGCAGCCAACACTCGAGTGCAACTAATGAAAAACTGTTTTTT
j_call: TRBJ1-4
clone_size: -
v_call: TRBV14
d_call: -

cdr3_aa: CASRDTGLRNTIYF
cdr3_nt: TGTGCCAGCAGGGATACGGGTCTTAGAAACACCATATATTTT
j_call: TRBJ1-3
clone_size: -
v_call: TRBV28
d_call: -

cdr3_aa: CASSQDRASGYEQYF
cdr3_nt: TGTGCCAGCAGCCAAGATCGGGCTAGCGGATACGAGCAGTACTTC
j_call: TRBJ2-7
clone_size: -
v_call: TRBV4-2
d_call: TRBD2

cdr3_aa: CASSIGQGRLGGYTF
cdr3_nt: TGCGCCAGCAGCATTGGACAGGGCCGTCTCGGTGGCTACACCTTC
j_call: TRBJ1-2
clone_size: -
v_call: TRBV5-1
d_call: TRBD1

cdr3_aa: CASGLGSEQYF
cdr3_nt: TGTGCCAGCGGTCTGGGGAGCGAGCAGTACTTC
j_call: TRBJ2-7
clone_size: -
v_call: TRBV3-1/TRBV3-2
d_call: -

cdr3_aa: CASTRTGRTTEAFF
cdr3_nt: TGCGCCAGCACCCGGACAGGGAGGACCACTGAAGCTTTCTTT
j_call: TRBJ1-1
clone_size: -
v_call: TRBV10-1
d_call: TRBD1

cdr3_aa: CASSPIAGLGTEQFF
cdr3_nt: TGTGCCAGCAGCCCAATAGCGGGACTGGGGACGGAGCAGTTCTTC
j_call: TRBJ2-1
clone_size: once
v_call: TRBV9
d_call: TRBD2

cdr3_aa: CASSGERDQPQHF
cdr3_nt: TGTGCCAGCAGCGGTGAACGGGATCAGCCCCAGCATTTT
j_call: TRBJ1-5
clone_size: -
v_call: TRBV6-5
d_call: -

cdr3_aa: CATSSLTSSHEQFF
cdr3_nt: TGTGCCACCAGCAGCTTGACTAGCAGCCATGAGCAGTTCTTC
j_call: TRBJ2-1
clone_size: -
v_call: TRBV15
d_call: TRBD2

cdr3_aa: CASSVGQGAFYGYTF
cdr3_nt: TGTGCCAGCAGCGTAGGGCAGGGGGCGTTCTATGGCTACACCTTC
j_call: TRBJ1-2
clone_size: -
v_call: TRBV9
d_call: TRBD1

cdr3_aa: CASSGLSGNTEAFF
cdr3_nt: TGTGCCAGCAGCGGACTTTCGGGGAACACTGAAGCTTTCTTT
j_call: TRBJ1-1
clone_size: -
v_call: TRBV7-8
d_call: -

cdr3_aa: CASSLDRASGGAFF
cdr3_nt: TGCGCCAGCAGCTTGGACAGGGCCAGTGGGGGAGCTTTCTTT
j_call: TRBJ1-1
clone_size: -
v_call: TRBV5-1
d_call: -

cdr3_aa: CASSQEVVVGQNVNYGYTF
cdr3_nt: TGCGCCAGCAGCCAAGAAGTCGTTGTTGGGCAGAATGTTAACTATGGCTACACCTTC
j_call: TRBJ1-2
clone_size: -
v_call: TRBV4-3
d_call: -

cdr3_aa: CASSHRTGPYEEKLFF
cdr3_nt: TGTGCCAGCAGCCACCGGACAGGACCGTATGAGGAAAAACTGTTTTTT
j_call: TRBJ1-4
clone_size: -
v_call: TRBV3-1/TRBV3-2
d_call: TRBD1

cdr3_aa: CASSLVTGGSAYGYTF
cdr3_nt: TGTGCCAGCAGCTTAGTCACAGGGGGCTCTGCCTATGGCTACACCTTC
j_call: TRBJ1-2
clone_size: -
v_call: TRBV11-2
d_call: TRBD1

cdr3_aa: CASSLSRSGGELFF
cdr3_nt: TGTGCCAGCAGCTTAAGCAGGTCCGGCGGGGAGCTGTTTTTT
j_call: TRBJ2-2
clone_size: -
v_call: TRBV7-2
d_call: -

cdr3_aa: CASSLGGMNTEAFF
cdr3_nt: TGTGCCAGCAGCCTAGGGGGAATGAACACTGAAGCTTTCTTT
j_call: TRBJ1-1
clone_size: -
v_call: TRBV3-1/TRBV3-2
d_call: -

cdr3_aa: CASRLARGTPKVPVYEQYF
cdr3_nt: TGTGCAAGTCGCTTAGCTCGGGGGACTCCTAAGGTACCAGTCTACGAGCAGTACTTC
j_call: TRBJ2-7
clone_size: -
v_call: TRBV12-2
d_call: -

cdr3_aa: CASRDYNYEQYF
cdr3_nt: TGTGCCAGCCGGGACTACAACTACGAGCAGTACTTC
j_call: TRBJ2-7
clone_size: -
v_call: TRBV28
d_call: TRBD2

cdr3_aa: CSVGPGTYNEQFF
cdr3_nt: TGCAGCGTTGGTCCCGGGACATACAATGAGCAGTTCTTC
j_call: TRBJ2-1
clone_size: -
v_call: TRBV29-1
d_call: -

cdr3_aa: CASSATVPSSYEQYF
cdr3_nt: TGTGCCAGCAGCGCGACTGTCCCCAGCTCCTACGAGCAGTACTTC
j_call: TRBJ2-7
clone_size: -
v_call: TRBV6-2/TRBV6-3
d_call: -

cdr3_aa: CASSPSRQLTGELFF
cdr3_nt: TGTGCCAGCAGTCCCTCCCGACAGTTAACCGGGGAGCTGTTTTTT
j_call: TRBJ2-2
clone_size: -
v_call: TRBV27
d_call: -

cdr3_aa: CASSLDPGGVNSPLHF
cdr3_nt: TGCGCCAGCAGCTTGGATCCGGGAGGGGTTAATTCACCCCTCCACTTT
j_call: TRBJ1-6
clone_size: -
v_call: TRBV5-1
d_call: -

cdr3_aa: CASSLAPSRSNEQFF
cdr3_nt: TGCGCCAGCAGCTTGGCTCCGTCTAGATCCAATGAGCAGTTCTTC
j_call: TRBJ2-1
clone_size: -
v_call: TRBV5-1
d_call: -

cdr3_aa: CASSEALGLNEIQYF
cdr3_nt: TGTGCCAGCAGTGAAGCTCTGGGACTTAATGAGATCCAGTACTTC
j_call: TRBJ2-5
clone_size: -
v_call: TRBV6-1
d_call: -

cdr3_aa: CASSAKGDRVGYGYTF
cdr3_nt: TGTGCCAGCAGTGCAAAAGGGGACAGGGTGGGCTATGGCTACACCTTC
j_call: TRBJ1-2
clone_size: -
v_call: TRBV27
d_call: TRBD1

cdr3_aa: CASSPGLSAFQETQYF
cdr3_nt: TGTGCCAGCAGTCCTGGCTTGAGCGCGTTCCAAGAGACCCAGTACTTC
j_call: TRBJ2-5
clone_size: -
v_call: TRBV28
d_call: -

cdr3_aa: CASSDLTGGKYGYTF
cdr3_nt: TGTGCCAGCAGTGATCTAACAGGGGGAAAATATGGCTACACCTTC
j_call: TRBJ1-2
clone_size: few
v_call: TRBV6-1
d_call: TRBD1

cdr3_aa: CASSLSVENTEAFF
cdr3_nt: TGTGCCAGCAGTTTGAGCGTAGAGAACACTGAAGCTTTCTTT
j_call: TRBJ1-1
clone_size: -
v_call: TRBV28
d_call: -

cdr3_aa: CASSQGGGRTFTDTQYF
cdr3_nt: TGTGCCAGCAGCCAAGGTGGCGGGAGGACATTCACAGATACGCAGTATTTT
j_call: TRBJ2-3
clone_size: -
v_call: TRBV4-2
d_call: TRBD2

cdr3_aa: CASSSIGLETQYF
cdr3_nt: TGTGCCAGCAGTTCGATCGGGTTAGAGACCCAGTACTTC
j_call: TRBJ2-5
clone_size: -
v_call: TRBV6-5
d_call: -

cdr3_aa: CASSATGVGYTF
cdr3_nt: TGTGCCAGCAGTGCCACAGGGGTCGGCTACACCTTC
j_call: TRBJ1-2
clone_size: -
v_call: TRBV28
d_call: TRBD1

cdr3_aa: CAISVGLAGEEQYF
cdr3_nt: TGTGCCATCAGTGTGGGACTAGCGGGAGAGGAGCAGTACTTC
j_call: TRBJ2-7
clone_size: -
v_call: TRBV10-3
d_call: TRBD2

cdr3_aa: CASSRDSSYEQYF
cdr3_nt: TGTGCCAGCAGCCGGGACAGCTCCTACGAGCAGTACTTC
j_call: TRBJ2-7
clone_size: -
v_call: TRBV12-3/TRBV12-4
d_call: TRBD1